These 20 T cell receptor beta chains came from one sample sequenced in a study of blood T cell repertoires in COVID-19. Generated by immunoSEQ multiplex PCR, the TCRdb table keeps only in-frame clones and is missing some. The sample has 25,000 to 30,000 clones, 89% seen once. Sequences were obtained from peripheral blood. The receptors originated from a human donor in a cohort sampled during active COVID-19.

V gene TRBV5-1 combines with J gene TRBJ2-3; D remains unclear. Germline loops: CDR1 SGHRS, CDR2 YFSETQ. V was clipped by 1 base and J by 2 bases, with 5 bases between them. The length of the CDR3 is 13 residues. The CDR3 nucleotides are TGCGCCAGCAGCTTGCTCCCCACAGATACGCAGTATTTT. This encodes CASSLLPTDTQYF. Variable domain in full (rest from reference TRBV5-1 and TRBJ2-3): KAGVTQTPRYLIKTRGQQVTLSCSPISGHRSVSWYQQTPGQGLQFLFEYFSETQRNKGNFPGRFSGRQFSNSRSEMNVSTLELGDSALYLCASSLLPTDTQYFGPGTRLTVL.

The genes are TRBV10-3 and TRBJ2-7; D call uncertain. Germline-derived CDR1 and CDR2 are ENHRY and SYGVKD. The CDR3 totals 14 residues. Trimming removed 0 bases at V and 2 bases at J, with 8 bases between. The CDR3 here is CAISESRNTYEQYF. The DNA of the CDR3 is TGTGCCATCAGTGAGTCCAGGAACACCTACGAGCAGTACTTC.

The chain carries TRBV2 and TRBJ2-4; 7 nucleotides match TRBD2. The ends lost 5 bases at V and 7 bases at J; junction bases unmatched: 8. Germline-derived CDR1 and CDR2 are SNHLY and FYNNEI. The CDR3 runs 14 residues. Here the CDR3 DNA reads TGTGCCAGCAGTAGCCCGGGGCGGGGGAACATTCAGTACTTC. It codes for CASSSPGRGNIQYF.

The V gene is TRBV3-1 (or the pseudogene TRBV3-2), the J gene TRBJ1-6, with 7 bases aligning to TRBD1. V lost 4 bases, J lost 4 bases, and 7 bases stayed unmatched. The CDR3 length is 16 residues. Per the germline V gene, CDR1 is LGHDT and CDR2 is YNNKEL (reference sequence). The CDR3 nucleotides read TGTGCCAGCAGCCGCCCGGGACAGTATTATAATTCACCCCTCCACTTT. Its translation: CASSRPGQYYNSPLHF.

The count of this clone is one. The chain employs TRBV19 and TRBJ1-1; weak D call: TRBD1 (5 bases). V was shortened by 6 bases and J by 11 bases, with 19 bases between the two germline ends. The CDR3 length is 13 residues. Germline CDR1 LNHDA, CDR2 SQIVND (reference sequence). As DNA, the CDR3 is TGTGCCAGTAGGAAGCGGGGGGTGGTAATTGCTTTCTTT. Translating it yields CASRKRGVVIAFF.

V is TRBV5-1 and J is TRBJ1-1; 10 bases line up with TRBD1. This CDR3 has 12 amino acids. Germline V gene sequence: CDR1 SGHRS, CDR2 YFSETQ. With 1 base clipped from V and 11 bases from J, the junction kept 2 bases outside the gene matches. The CDR3 loop reads CASSLLGQGAFF. The CDR3 DNA follows: TGCGCCAGCAGCTTGCTGGGACAGGGGGCTTTCTTT.

The V and J genes are TRBV25-1 and TRBJ2-1; weak D call: TRBD1 (6 bases). The CDR3 loop spans 15 amino acids. The V end was cut by 6 bases, the J end by 7 bases, with 19 bases between. CDR1 is MGHDK, CDR2 SYGVNS, per germline. CDR3 protein: CASSPLTLRGNEQFF. CDR3 sequence (DNA): TGTGCCAGCAGCCCCTTGACGCTCAGGGGAAATGAGCAGTTCTTC.

The genes are TRBV9 and TRBJ2-3; TRBD2 is a possible D gene (6 bases). V lost 6 bases to trimming and J lost 4 bases, with 18 bases between them. This CDR3 is built from 15 residues. From germline, CDR1 is SGDLS and CDR2 YYNGEE. The CDR3 region has the DNA TGTGCCAGCACCAAACTAGCAACAGCGGCAGATACGCAGTATTTT. The encoded protein is CASTKLATAADTQYF. Full variable domain (rest looked up from reference TRBV9 and TRBJ2-3): DSGVTQTPKHLITATGQRVTLRCSPRSGDLSVYWYQQSLDQGLQFLIQYYNGEERAKGNILERFSAQQFPDLHSELNLSSLELGDSALYFCASTKLATAADTQYFGPGTRLTVL.

V and J are TRBV5-4 and TRBJ2-1; 12 bases map to TRBD1. Germline trimming cut 5 bases from V and 9 bases from J; bases unmatched to any gene: 6. Germline values: CDR1 SGHNT, CDR2 YYREEE (reference sequence). The CDR3 consists of 14 residues. For the CDR3, the DNA is TGTGCCAGCAGTCCCGGGACAGGGGGCATTGAGCAGTTCTTC. Protein: CASSPGTGGIEQFF.

In nucleotides, the CDR3 is TGTGCCAGCAGCCCATTACGGGAGACCCAGTACTTC. Protein product: CASSPLRETQYF. The chain joins TRBV11-2 to TRBJ2-5; D is uncertain. The V end was cut by 5 bases, the J end by 5 bases, with 9 bases between. The CDR3 is made up of 12 amino acids. Looked up from germline, CDR1 is SGHAT and CDR2 is FQNNGV.

The chain combines TRBV29-1 with TRBJ2-5; D unresolved. The CDR3 is 10 amino acids. CDR1 is SQVTM, CDR2 ANQGSEA, per germline. The CDR3, as DNA: TGCAGTTCTATGAGGGAGACCCAGTACTTC. Amino acids: CSSMRETQYF. The variable domain in full, with the rest retrieved from reference TRBV29-1 and TRBJ2-5, is SAVISQKPSRDICQRGTSLTIQCQVDSQVTMMFWYRQQPGQSLTLIATANQGSEATYESGFVIDKFPISRPNLTFSTLTVSNMSPEDSSIYLCSSMRETQYFGPGTRLLVL.

This chain uses TRBV21-1 with TRBJ1-1; TRBD1 is taken as the D call from the table, unchecked against the DNA. TRBV21-1 is reported as a pseudogene. The CDR3 consists of 16 residues. The CDR3 DNA reads as TGTGCCAGCAGCAAACCAGGACAGAGTGTAAACACTGAAGCTTTCTTT. Amino acid sequence: CASSKPGQSVNTEAFF.

The rearrangement links TRBV20-1 to TRBJ2-3, with TRBD1 matching over 7 bases. Unmatched junction bases numbered 4, after V lost 8 bases and J lost 5 bases. The CDR3 is 11 residues long. Per the germline V gene, CDR1 is DFQATT and CDR2 is SNEGSKA (reference sequence). CDR3 region: CSQGVLDTQYF. Written as DNA, the CDR3 is TGCAGTCAGGGGGTGTTAGATACGCAGTATTTT.

This sequence joins TRBV4-2 and TRBJ1-2; 9 nucleotides align to TRBD1. The germline CDR1 and CDR2 sequences are LGHNA and YNFKEQ. V shed 0 bases and J 8 bases; nucleotides not matched to a gene: 7. The CDR3 loop spans 15 amino acids. The CDR3 DNA follows: TGTGCCAGCAGCCAAGACGGCGGGACAGGGCTGGGCTACACCTTC. This sequence encodes CASSQDGGTGLGYTF.

J is TRBJ1-4 and V is TRBV9; D is uncertain. Germline CDR1 is SGDLS and CDR2 is YYNGEE. V lost 4 bases, J lost 1 base, and 11 bases lay in between. CDR3 length equals 15 residues. Here the CDR3 DNA reads TGTGCCAGCAGCCAATCGGGAGGAACTAATGAAAAACTGTTTTTT. Its protein product is CASSQSGGTNEKLFF.

This chain's CDR3 is CASSLGQARGSGRSYEQYF. Written as DNA, the CDR3 is TGTGCCAGCAGCCTAGGACAGGCCAGGGGATCAGGTCGGTCCTACGAGCAGTACTTC. The genes are TRBV7-6 and TRBJ2-7; 7 bases align to TRBD1. The CDR3 is 19 residues long. Unmatched junction bases numbered 20, after V lost 5 bases and J lost 1 base. CDR1 is SGHVS and CDR2 is FNYEAQ in the germline V gene.

The chain recombines TRBV4-2 with TRBJ1-4; 7 bases line up with TRBD1. The ends lost 4 bases at V and 4 bases at J; junction bases unmatched: 6. CDR3 size: 15 residues. The germline V gene encodes CDR1 LGHNA and CDR2 YNFKEQ. CDR3 protein: CASSRAGGDNEKLFF. DNA for the CDR3: TGTGCCAGCAGCCGCGCAGGGGGTGATAATGAAAAACTGTTTTTT.

The V call is TRBV9, the J call TRBJ1-2; tentative D call: TRBD1 (6 bases). The CDR3 is 14 residues long. Germline V gene lookup returns CDR1 SGDLS and CDR2 YYNGEE. Trimming cost V 0 bases and J 4 bases, with 10 bases left between them. The CDR3 sequence: CASSVDRQAYGYTF. CDR3 in DNA: TGTGCCAGCAGCGTAGATAGACAGGCCTATGGCTACACCTTC.

V is TRBV18 and J is TRBJ1-3; D gene uncertain. The CDR3 length is 16 residues. In germline, CDR1 is KGHSH, CDR2 LQKENI. Trimming pared 6 bases from V and 3 bases from J, leaving 18 bases between. The CDR3 DNA reads as TGTGCCAGCTCCCCCCCGGGAGGCCAGTTTGGAAACACCATATATTTT. It codes for CASSPPGGQFGNTIYF.

This clone was recorded only once. The chain couples TRBV3-1 (or the pseudogene TRBV3-2) to TRBJ1-4; D is uncertain. The ends were cut back, 7 bases at V and 14 bases at J, with 20 bases in the middle. The germline V gene encodes CDR1 LGHDT and CDR2 YNNKEL (reference sequence). The CDR3 has 13 amino acids. The CDR3 sequence: CASTPSGRSGLFF. The CDR3 DNA reads as TGTGCCAGCACCCCCTCTGGGCGGAGCGGGCTGTTTTTT.